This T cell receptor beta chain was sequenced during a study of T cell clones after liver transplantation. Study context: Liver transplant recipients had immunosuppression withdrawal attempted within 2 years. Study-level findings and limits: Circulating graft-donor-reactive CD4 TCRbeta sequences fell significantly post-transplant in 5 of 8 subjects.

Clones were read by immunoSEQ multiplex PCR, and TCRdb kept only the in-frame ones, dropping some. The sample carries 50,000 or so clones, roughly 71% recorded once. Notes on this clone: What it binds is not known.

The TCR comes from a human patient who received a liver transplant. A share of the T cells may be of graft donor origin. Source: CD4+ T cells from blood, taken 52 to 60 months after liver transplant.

The CDR3 coding sequence is TGTGCCAGCAATTTACAGGGGGATCAGCCCCAGCATTTT. Translation: CASNLQGDQPQHF. V gene TRBV6-1 combines with J gene TRBJ1-5; TRBD1 aligns across 8 bases. This CDR3 contains 13 residues. V trimming: 7 bases; J trimming: 5 bases; junction bases outside the gene matches: 4. Germline values: CDR1 MNHNS, CDR2 SASEGT.